The rows below give T cell receptor beta chains drawn from one sample of a study of CD8+ T cells in alopecia areata. Assay: immunoSEQ multiplex PCR; the TCRdb copy retains only in-frame clones and omits some. The sample carries approximately 300,000 clones, roughly 50% recorded once. The specimen was CD4+ T cells sorted from blood, collected at week 24, from a patient treated with tofacitinib. The receptors here all came from a human donor with alopecia areata. Each CDR3 is given with its conserved first and last residue. D genes are given only for firm matches. Clone sizes are given selectively: once, few, many, or a class where the clone is expanded.

d_gene,abundance,j_gene,v_gene,CDR3nt,CDR3aa
NA,NA,TRBJ1-3,TRBV30,TGTGCCTGGAGTGTTGGACTGGATGGAAACACCATATATTTT,CAWSVGLDGNTIYF
NA,NA,TRBJ1-5,TRBV29-1,TGCAGCGTTGCATCGGGGGATCAGCCCCAGCATTTT,CSVASGDQPQHF
TRBD1,NA,TRBJ1-2,TRBV29-1,TGCAGCGTTGCCGGGACAGATTATAACTATGGCTACACCTTC,CSVAGTDYNYGYTF
NA,NA,TRBJ2-2,TRBV25-1,TGTGCCAGCACCACTGCCCGGGGAACCGGGGAGCTGTTTTTT,CASTTARGTGELFF
TRBD1,NA,TRBJ2-1,TRBV5-4,TGTGCCAGCATCGAAACAGGGGGAGTCGGCAATGAGCAGTTCTTC,CASIETGGVGNEQFF
TRBD1,NA,TRBJ1-2,TRBV5-6,TGTGCCAGCAGCTTGGTTGGACAGGAGCCCTATGGCTACACCTTC,CASSLVGQEPYGYTF
TRBD1,NA,TRBJ1-2,TRBV28,TGTGCTACCGAACAGGGGGGAAGTTTCTACTATGGCTACACCTTC,CATEQGGSFYYGYTF
NA,NA,TRBJ1-5,TRBV28,TGTGCCAGCAGTTTATATTGGCATCAGGATCCCGACGTAGACAATCAGCCCCAGCATTTT,CASSLYWHQDPDVDNQPQHF
NA,NA,TRBJ2-1,TRBV4-1,TGCGCCAGCAGCCAACCGAGGGATAGCTCCTACAATGAGCAGTTCTTC,CASSQPRDSSYNEQFF
NA,NA,TRBJ2-1,TRBV28,TGTGCCAGCAGTATCCTTCCAGGGGTGGGTGAGCAGTTCTTC,CASSILPGVGEQFF
NA,once,TRBJ2-5,TRBV29-1,TGCAGCCTTTTTGGTGGGGGTCAAGAGACCCAGTACTTC,CSLFGGGQETQYF
NA,NA,TRBJ1-5,TRBV2,TGTGCCAGCAGTGTGGGCAGTATACTCCATCAGCCCCAGCATTTT,CASSVGSILHQPQHF
NA,NA,TRBJ2-7,TRBV29-1,TGCAGCGTTGAAATCCAGAGCTCCTACGAGCAGTACTTC,CSVEIQSSYEQYF
NA,NA,TRBJ1-6,TRBV5-6,TGTGCCAGCAGGGGTCTATTTACAGGCAATTCACCCCTCCACTTT,CASRGLFTGNSPLHF
TRBD1,NA,TRBJ1-5,TRBV4-2,TGTGCCAGCAGCGGACAGGGGGTTGGTCAGCCCCAGCATTTT,CASSGQGVGQPQHF
NA,NA,TRBJ2-5,TRBV6-6,TGTGCCAGCAGTTCCGCGGCCGAGACCCAGTACTTC,CASSSAAETQYF
NA,NA,TRBJ2-7,TRBV30,TGTGCCTGGAGTGTGTCTGAAGACTCCTACGAGCAGTACTTC,CAWSVSEDSYEQYF
NA,NA,TRBJ2-7,TRBV28,TGTGCCAGCAGCCGTCTTGGGGAGCAGTACTTC,CASSRLGEQYF
NA,once,TRBJ1-2,TRBV29-1,TGCAGCGTTGAAGACCCGGGCAGGTATGGCTACACCTTC,CSVEDPGRYGYTF
TRBD1,NA,TRBJ1-1,TRBV7-9,TGTGCCAGCAGTTACCTACAGGGGTTGAACACTGAAGCTTTCTTT,CASSYLQGLNTEAFF
NA,few,TRBJ1-6,TRBV25-1,TGTGCCAGCAGTGAAACGGACGGTATTTCACCCCTCCACTTT,CASSETDGISPLHF
TRBD2,NA,TRBJ2-4,TRBV2,TGTGCCAGCAGTGAGACTAGCGGGGGGCAGTACTTC,CASSETSGGQYF
TRBD1,few,TRBJ2-7,TRBV30,TGTGCCTGGAAGGACAGGGTAAGGGGCGAGCAGTACTTC,CAWKDRVRGEQYF
NA,NA,TRBJ2-7,TRBV6-1,TGTGCCAGCATGGTATCCTCAACCTACGAGCAGTACTTC,CASMVSSTYEQYF
NA,NA,TRBJ1-2,TRBV5-6,TGTGCCAGCAGCTTCGCGGGGGCGAACGATGGCTACACCTTC,CASSFAGANDGYTF
TRBD1,NA,TRBJ2-7,TRBV4-3,TGCGCCAGCAGCCAAGACCGGGACAGGGCCTACGAGCAGTACTTC,CASSQDRDRAYEQYF
NA,NA,TRBJ2-4,TRBV4-1,TGCGCCAGCAGCCAAGTCATGAAAAGGTCTCGACCCCCGTACTTC,CASSQVMKRSRPPYF
TRBD1,NA,TRBJ1-2,TRBV11-2,TGTGCCAGCAGCCCAGGGACAGCCTATGGCTACACCTTC,CASSPGTAYGYTF
TRBD1,NA,TRBJ1-1,TRBV14,TGTGCCAGCAGCCAAGCGACAGGGCGTGGCACTGAAGCTTTCTTT,CASSQATGRGTEAFF
NA,NA,TRBJ1-2,TRBV29-1,TGCAGCGTTGTACCGGAGCGGGGGCACTATGGCTACACCTTC,CSVVPERGHYGYTF
NA,NA,TRBJ2-3,TRBV9,TGTGCCAGCAGCTCGAGACAGGAGGCAGATACGCAGTATTTT,CASSSRQEADTQYF
NA,NA,TRBJ1-1,TRBV15,TGTGCCACCAGCACTGGGACGGTGAACACTGAAGCTTTCTTT,CATSTGTVNTEAFF
NA,NA,TRBJ1-6,TRBV5-1,TGCGCCAGCAGCGTCCAAACAGGGACTAATTCACCCCTCCACTTT,CASSVQTGTNSPLHF
NA,NA,TRBJ2-2,TRBV19,TGTGCCAGTAGTACACAGGGGAACACCGGGGAGCTGTTTTTT,CASSTQGNTGELFF
NA,NA,TRBJ2-7,TRBV28,TGTGCCAGCAGTTTAAAGGGTTTGGAGCAGTACTTC,CASSLKGLEQYF
NA,NA,TRBJ1-1,TRBV29-1,TGCAGCGCCCTTTGGGGCATACGGAACACTGAAGCTTTCTTT,CSALWGIRNTEAFF
NA,NA,TRBJ2-7,TRBV10-3,TGTGCCAGCACCGGGACACGAGGCTACGAGCAGTACTTC,CASTGTRGYEQYF
TRBD2,NA,TRBJ2-1,TRBV11-2,TGTGCCAGCAGCTCTAGCGGGGGGGCCGGCGATGAGCAGTTCTTC,CASSSSGGAGDEQFF
TRBD1,few,TRBJ1-2,TRBV29-1,TGCAGCGCCGTTCCCGGGACAGGGGCCGCCTCCTATGGCTACACCTTC,CSAVPGTGAASYGYTF
NA,NA,TRBJ2-2,TRBV29-1,TGCAGCGTGCCACAGGGATGGAACGGGGAGCTGTTTTTT,CSVPQGWNGELFF
TRBD1,once,TRBJ1-6,TRBV27,TGTGCCAGCAGTAGACAGGGTAATTCACCCCTCCACTTT,CASSRQGNSPLHF
NA,NA,TRBJ2-2,TRBV5-4,TGTGCCAGCAGCTTGGGACAAAACACCGGGGAGCTGTTTTTT,CASSLGQNTGELFF
NA,NA,TRBJ1-4,TRBV4-1,TGCGCCAGCAGCTCCTACCGGGACGAAAAACTGTTTTTT,CASSSYRDEKLFF
TRBD1,few,TRBJ1-2,TRBV29-1,TGCAGCGCCCCTCGGAGGGACAGGGAGTATGGCTACACCTTC,CSAPRRDREYGYTF
TRBD1,NA,TRBJ1-1,TRBV2,TGTGCCAGCAGTCGGGACAGGGGCTACACTGAAGCTTTCTTT,CASSRDRGYTEAFF